Listed here is a single TCR beta chain. Its antigen is currently unknown. Vbeta (60) and Jbeta (13) primers were used in the PCR. Measured with immunoSEQ multiplex PCR; TCRdb has only the in-frame clones, and not every one. Seen here are 150,000 or so clones, over 75% observed once, and the top ten hold roughly an eighth. Trimming left V 2 bases short and J 0 bases short, with 11 bases between. Germline CDR1 LGHNA, CDR2 YNFKEQ. CDR3 length: 16 residues. The record originates from a study of cytomegalovirus exposure and HLA in healthy donors. Study-wide results and caveats: In a later analysis, donors in an Asian-associated ancestry cluster reportedly had fewer N-insertions in productive TCRs than the cohort mean. Trimming of TCR beta V- and J-genes showed a link, identified in a later analysis, to a missense DCLRE1C variant. The authors considered a cluster of highly shared sequence variants likely to be a sequencing artifact.

The origin of this receptor is a man in his fifties in good health and CMV-seropositive. The rearrangement joins TRBV4-2 to TRBJ2-1, with a tentative D call TRBD2 (6 bases). The sample taken for sequencing was PBMCs. CDR3 DNA: TGTGCCAGCAGCCAAACTAGCCTGAGCTCCTACAATGAGCAGTTCTTC. Translated, it gives CASSQTSLSSYNEQFF.